This TCR beta chain was sequenced during a study of blood T cell repertoires in COVID-19. Study-wide context: COVID-19 samples collected from the United States, Italy and Spain covered acute and convalescent phases.

V lost 4 bases to trimming and J lost 1 base; unmatched junction nucleotides: 0. Germline V gene data show CDR1 as SGHTA and CDR2 as FQGNSA. This CDR3 comprises 13 residues. Generated by immunoSEQ multiplex PCR, the TCRdb table keeps only in-frame clones and is missing some. This sample has some 210,000 clones; 75% to 85% occur once, and the top ten carry approximately 4.3%. The chain combines TRBV7-2 with TRBJ1-1; the match to TRBD1 covers 7 bases. This TCR derives from a man aged 25-45 years with acute COVID-19. The sequenced sample was PBMCs or T cells enriched from blood (not recorded which). The CDR3, as DNA: TGTGCCAGCAGCTGGACAGGGAACACTGAAGCTTTCTTT. This encodes CASSWTGNTEAFF.